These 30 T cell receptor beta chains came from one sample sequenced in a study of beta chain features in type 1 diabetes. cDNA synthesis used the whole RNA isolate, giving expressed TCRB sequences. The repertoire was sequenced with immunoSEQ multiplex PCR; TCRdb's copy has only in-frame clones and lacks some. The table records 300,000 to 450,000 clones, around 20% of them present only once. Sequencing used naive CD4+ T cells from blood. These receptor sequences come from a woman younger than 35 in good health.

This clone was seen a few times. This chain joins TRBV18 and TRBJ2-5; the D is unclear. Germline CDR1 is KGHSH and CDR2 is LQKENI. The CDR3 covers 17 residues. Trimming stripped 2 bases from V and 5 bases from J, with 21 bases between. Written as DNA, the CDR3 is TGTGCCAGCTCACCAATCATCGCAGTGCAGGCCCCGGAGACCCAGTACTTC. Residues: CASSPIIAVQAPETQYF.

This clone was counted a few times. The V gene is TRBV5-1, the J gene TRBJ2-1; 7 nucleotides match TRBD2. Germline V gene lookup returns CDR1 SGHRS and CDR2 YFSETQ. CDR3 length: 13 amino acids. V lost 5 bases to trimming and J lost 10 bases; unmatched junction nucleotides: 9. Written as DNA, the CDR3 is TGCGCCAGCAGGGATCCGTCGGGACTAGAGCAGTTCTTC. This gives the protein CASRDPSGLEQFF.

The CDR3 loop reads CASSSGGISLKTQYF. CDR3 bases: TGTGCCAGCAGCTCCGGGGGGATTTCCCTCAAGACCCAGTACTTC. The gene calls are TRBV5-6 and TRBJ2-5, with TRBD2 matching 7 bases. There are 15 residues in the CDR3. Losses at the gene ends were 3 bases for V and 6 bases for J; bases not matched to a gene: 11. CDR1 is SGHDT and CDR2 is YYEEEE in the germline V gene.

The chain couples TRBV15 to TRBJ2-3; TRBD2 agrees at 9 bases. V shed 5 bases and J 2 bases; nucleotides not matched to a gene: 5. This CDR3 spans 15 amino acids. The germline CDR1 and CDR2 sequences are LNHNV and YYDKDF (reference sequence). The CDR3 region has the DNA TGTGCCACCAGCCGTAGCGGGGGCTCCACAGATACGCAGTATTTT. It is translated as CATSRSGGSTDTQYF.

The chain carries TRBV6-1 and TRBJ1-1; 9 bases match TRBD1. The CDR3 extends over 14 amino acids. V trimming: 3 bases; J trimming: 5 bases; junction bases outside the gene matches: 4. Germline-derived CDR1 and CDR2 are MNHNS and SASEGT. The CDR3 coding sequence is TGTGCCAGCAGTGAGGGACAGGGTAGAACTGAAGCTTTCTTT. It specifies CASSEGQGRTEAFF.

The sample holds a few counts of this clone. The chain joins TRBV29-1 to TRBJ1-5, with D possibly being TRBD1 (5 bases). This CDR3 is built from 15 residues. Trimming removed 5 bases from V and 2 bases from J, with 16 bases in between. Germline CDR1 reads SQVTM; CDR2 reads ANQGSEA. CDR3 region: CSVHTGETGNQPQHF. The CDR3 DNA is TGCAGCGTTCATACGGGGGAAACAGGCAATCAGCCCCAGCATTTT.

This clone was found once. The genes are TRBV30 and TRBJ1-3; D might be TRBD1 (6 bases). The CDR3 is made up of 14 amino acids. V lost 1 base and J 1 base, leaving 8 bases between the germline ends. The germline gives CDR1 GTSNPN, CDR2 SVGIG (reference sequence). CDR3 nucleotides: TGTGCCTGGAGTGCAGGGGTTTCTGGAAACACCATATATTTT. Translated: CAWSAGVSGNTIYF. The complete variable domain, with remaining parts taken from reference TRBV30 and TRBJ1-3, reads SQTIHQWPATLVQPVGSPLSLECTVEGTSNPNLYWYRQAAGRGLQLLFYSVGIGQISSEVPQNLSASRPQDRQFILSSKKLLLSDSGFYLCAWSAGVSGNTIYFGEGSWLTVV.

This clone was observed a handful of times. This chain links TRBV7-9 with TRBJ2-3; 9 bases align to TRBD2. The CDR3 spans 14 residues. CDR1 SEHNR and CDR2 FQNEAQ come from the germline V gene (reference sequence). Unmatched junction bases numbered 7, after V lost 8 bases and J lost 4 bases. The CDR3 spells CASGISGSPDTQYF. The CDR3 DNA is TGTGCCAGCGGTATTAGCGGGAGCCCAGATACGCAGTATTTT.

CDR3 DNA: TGCGCCAGCCGGCCTCCGGGACAGATAGACACCGGGGAGCTGTTTTTT. It is translated as CASRPPGQIDTGELFF. The gene calls are TRBV4-1 and TRBJ2-2; TRBD1 matches at 7 bases. J gave up 3 bases and V 8 bases, and 12 bases lay outside the gene matches. Germline-derived CDR1 and CDR2 are MGHRA and YSYEKL. The CDR3 contains 16 residues.

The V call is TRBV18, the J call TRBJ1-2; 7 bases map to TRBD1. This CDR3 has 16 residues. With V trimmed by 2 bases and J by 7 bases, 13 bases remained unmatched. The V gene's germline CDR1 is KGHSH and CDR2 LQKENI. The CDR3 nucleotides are TGTGCCAGCTCACCAGAATTGAACAGGGGAGCGTTTGGCTACACCTTC. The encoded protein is CASSPELNRGAFGYTF. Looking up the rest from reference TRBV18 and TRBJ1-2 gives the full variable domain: NAGVMQNPRHLVRRRGQEARLRCSPMKGHSHVYWYRQLPEEGLKFMVYLQKENIIDESGMPKERFSAEFPKEGPSILRIQQVVRGDSAAYFCASSPELNRGAFGYTFGSGTRLTVV.

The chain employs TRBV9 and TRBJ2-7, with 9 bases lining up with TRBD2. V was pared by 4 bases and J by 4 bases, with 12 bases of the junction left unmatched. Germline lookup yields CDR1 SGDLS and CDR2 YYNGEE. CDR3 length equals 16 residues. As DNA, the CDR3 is TGTGCCAGCAGCCGGGCTAGCGGGGCCGCGGCGTACGAGCAGTACTTC. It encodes CASSRASGAAAYEQYF.

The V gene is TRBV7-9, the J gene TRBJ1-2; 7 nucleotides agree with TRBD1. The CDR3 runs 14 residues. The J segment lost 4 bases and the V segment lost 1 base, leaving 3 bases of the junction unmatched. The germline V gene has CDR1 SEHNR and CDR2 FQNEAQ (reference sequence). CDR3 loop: CASSLDGTAYGYTF. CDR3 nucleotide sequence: TGTGCCAGCAGCTTAGACGGGACAGCCTATGGCTACACCTTC.

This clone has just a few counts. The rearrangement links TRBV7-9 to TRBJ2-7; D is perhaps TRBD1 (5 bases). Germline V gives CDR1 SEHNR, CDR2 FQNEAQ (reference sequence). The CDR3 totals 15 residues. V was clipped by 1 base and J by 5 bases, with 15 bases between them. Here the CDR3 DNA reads TGTGCCAGCAGCTTAGTTGGCAGGGAATCGAACGAGCAGTACTTC. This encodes CASSLVGRESNEQYF.

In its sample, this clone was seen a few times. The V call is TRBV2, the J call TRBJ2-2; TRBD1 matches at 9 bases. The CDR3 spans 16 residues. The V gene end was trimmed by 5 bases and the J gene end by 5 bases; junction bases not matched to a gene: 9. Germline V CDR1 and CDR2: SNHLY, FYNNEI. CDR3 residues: CASSPGTGRGTGELFF. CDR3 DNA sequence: TGTGCCAGCAGTCCCGGGACAGGGAGAGGAACCGGGGAGCTGTTTTTT. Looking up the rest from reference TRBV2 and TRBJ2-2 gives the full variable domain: EPEVTQTPSHQVTQMGQEVILRCVPISNHLYFYWYRQILGQKVEFLVSFYNNEISEKSEIFDDQFSVERPDGSNFTLKIRSTKLEDSAMYFCASSPGTGRGTGELFFGEGSRLTVL.

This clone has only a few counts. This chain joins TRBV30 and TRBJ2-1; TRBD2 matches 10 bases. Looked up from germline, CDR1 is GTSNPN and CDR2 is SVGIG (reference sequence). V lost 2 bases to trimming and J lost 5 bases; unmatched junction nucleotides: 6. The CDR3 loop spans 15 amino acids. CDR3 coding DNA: TGTGCCTGGAGTCCTAAAGGACTAGCGGACAATGAGCAGTTCTTC. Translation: CAWSPKGLADNEQFF.

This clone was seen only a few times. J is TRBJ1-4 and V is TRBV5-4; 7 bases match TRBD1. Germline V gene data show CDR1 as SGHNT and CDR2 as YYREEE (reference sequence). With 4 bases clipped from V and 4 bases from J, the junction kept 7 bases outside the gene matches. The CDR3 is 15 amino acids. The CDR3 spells CASSLDRANNEKLFF. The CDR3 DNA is TGTGCCAGCAGCCTCGACAGGGCGAATAATGAAAAACTGTTTTTT.

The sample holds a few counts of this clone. The CDR3 DNA reads TGTGCCTGGAGTCTTGGAGCGGGAGGGCCGGAGACCCAGTACTTC. It translates to CAWSLGAGGPETQYF. The chain recombines TRBV30 with TRBJ2-5, with 10 bases fitting TRBD2. The CDR3 is 15 amino acids. Trimming removed 2 bases from V and 5 bases from J; junction bases left unmatched: 8. Germline lookup yields CDR1 GTSNPN and CDR2 SVGIG (reference sequence).

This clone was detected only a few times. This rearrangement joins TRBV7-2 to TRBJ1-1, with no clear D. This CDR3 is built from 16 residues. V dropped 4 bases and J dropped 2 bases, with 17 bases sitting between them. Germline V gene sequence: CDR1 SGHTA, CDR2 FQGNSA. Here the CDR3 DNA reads TGTGCCAGCAGCTCCACACGCACCTTATTCAACACTGAAGCTTTCTTT. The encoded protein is CASSSTRTLFNTEAFF.

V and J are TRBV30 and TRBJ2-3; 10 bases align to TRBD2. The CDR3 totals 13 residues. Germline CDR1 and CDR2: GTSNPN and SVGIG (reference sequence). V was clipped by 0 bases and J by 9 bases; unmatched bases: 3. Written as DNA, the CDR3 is TGTGCCTGGAGTGTAGCGGGAGGGCCCACGCAGTATTTT. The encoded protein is CAWSVAGGPTQYF.

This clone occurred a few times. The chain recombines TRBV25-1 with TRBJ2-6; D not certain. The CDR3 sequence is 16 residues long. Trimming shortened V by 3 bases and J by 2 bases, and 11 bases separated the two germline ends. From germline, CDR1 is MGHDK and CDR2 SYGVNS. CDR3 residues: CASSDPRVAGANVLTF. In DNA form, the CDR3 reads TGTGCCAGCAGTGACCCTCGGGTGGCTGGGGCCAACGTCCTGACTTTC.

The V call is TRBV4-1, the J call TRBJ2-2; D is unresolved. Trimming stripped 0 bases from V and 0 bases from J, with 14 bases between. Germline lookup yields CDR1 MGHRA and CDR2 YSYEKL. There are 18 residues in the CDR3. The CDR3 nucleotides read TGCGCCAGCAGCCAAGATAACCGGCCCGGGTCGAACACCGGGGAGCTGTTTTTT. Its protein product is CASSQDNRPGSNTGELFF.

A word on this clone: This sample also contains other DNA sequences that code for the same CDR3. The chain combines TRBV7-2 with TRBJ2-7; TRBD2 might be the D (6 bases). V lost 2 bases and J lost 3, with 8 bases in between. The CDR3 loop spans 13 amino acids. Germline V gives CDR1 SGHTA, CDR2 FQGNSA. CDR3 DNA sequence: TGTGCCAGCAGCTTATCCGGGAGCTACGAGCAGTACTTC. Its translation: CASSLSGSYEQYF.

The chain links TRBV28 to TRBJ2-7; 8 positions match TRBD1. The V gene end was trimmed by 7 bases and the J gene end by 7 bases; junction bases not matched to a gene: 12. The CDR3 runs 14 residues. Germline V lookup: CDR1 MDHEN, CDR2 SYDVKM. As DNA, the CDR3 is TGTGCCAGCACTTTCGGGACAGGATGGAGGGAGCAGTACTTC. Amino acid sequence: CASTFGTGWREQYF.

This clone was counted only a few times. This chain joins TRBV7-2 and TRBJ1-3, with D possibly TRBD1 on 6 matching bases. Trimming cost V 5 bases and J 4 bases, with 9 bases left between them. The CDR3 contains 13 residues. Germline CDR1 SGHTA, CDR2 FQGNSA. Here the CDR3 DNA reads TGTGCCAGCAGCGTCGACAGGGGAAACACCATATATTTT. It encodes CASSVDRGNTIYF.

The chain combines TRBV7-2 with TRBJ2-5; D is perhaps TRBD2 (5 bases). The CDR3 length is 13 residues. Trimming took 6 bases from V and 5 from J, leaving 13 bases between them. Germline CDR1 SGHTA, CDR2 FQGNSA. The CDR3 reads CASRRAPGETQYF. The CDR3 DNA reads TGTGCCAGCAGGCGGGCCCCCGGCGAGACCCAGTACTTC.

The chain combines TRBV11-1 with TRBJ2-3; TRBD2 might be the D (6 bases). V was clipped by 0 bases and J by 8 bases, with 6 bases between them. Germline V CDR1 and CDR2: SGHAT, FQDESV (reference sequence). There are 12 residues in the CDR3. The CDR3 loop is CASSLAGGTQYF. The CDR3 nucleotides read TGTGCCAGCAGCTTAGCCGGGGGTACGCAGTATTTT.

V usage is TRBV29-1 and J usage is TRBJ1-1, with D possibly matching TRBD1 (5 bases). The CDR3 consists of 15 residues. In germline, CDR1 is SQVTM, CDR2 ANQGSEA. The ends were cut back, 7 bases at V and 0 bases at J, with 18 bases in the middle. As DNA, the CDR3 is TGCAGCGCCTCTTGGATGGACACATTGAACACTGAAGCTTTCTTT. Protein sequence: CSASWMDTLNTEAFF.

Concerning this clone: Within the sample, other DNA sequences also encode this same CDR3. CDR3 DNA: TGTGCCAGCAGCCGGGACAGACAAGAGACCCAGTACTTC. This sequence encodes CASSRDRQETQYF. The rearrangement uses TRBV2 and TRBJ2-5; 7 nucleotides line up with TRBD1. This CDR3 contains 13 residues. J lost 2 bases, V lost 6 bases, and 3 bases had no gene match. Per the germline V gene, CDR1 is SNHLY and CDR2 is FYNNEI.

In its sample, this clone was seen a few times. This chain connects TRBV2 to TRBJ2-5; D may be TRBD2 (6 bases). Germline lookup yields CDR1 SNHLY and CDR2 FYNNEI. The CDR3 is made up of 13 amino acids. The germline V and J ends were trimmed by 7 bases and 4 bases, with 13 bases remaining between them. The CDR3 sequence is CASTGLFGETQYF. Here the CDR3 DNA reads TGTGCCAGCACGGGACTCTTCGGAGAGACCCAGTACTTC. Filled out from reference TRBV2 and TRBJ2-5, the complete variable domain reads EPEVTQTPSHQVTQMGQEVILRCVPISNHLYFYWYRQILGQKVEFLVSFYNNEISEKSEIFDDQFSVERPDGSNFTLKIRSTKLEDSAMYFCASTGLFGETQYFGPGTRLLVL.

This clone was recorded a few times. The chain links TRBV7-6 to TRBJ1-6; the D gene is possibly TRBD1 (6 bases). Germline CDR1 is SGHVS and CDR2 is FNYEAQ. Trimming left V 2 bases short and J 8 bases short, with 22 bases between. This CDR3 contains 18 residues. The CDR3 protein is CASSLPRTNRVEDSPLHF. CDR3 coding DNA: TGTGCCAGCAGCTTACCCCGAACCAACAGGGTAGAGGATTCACCCCTCCACTTT.